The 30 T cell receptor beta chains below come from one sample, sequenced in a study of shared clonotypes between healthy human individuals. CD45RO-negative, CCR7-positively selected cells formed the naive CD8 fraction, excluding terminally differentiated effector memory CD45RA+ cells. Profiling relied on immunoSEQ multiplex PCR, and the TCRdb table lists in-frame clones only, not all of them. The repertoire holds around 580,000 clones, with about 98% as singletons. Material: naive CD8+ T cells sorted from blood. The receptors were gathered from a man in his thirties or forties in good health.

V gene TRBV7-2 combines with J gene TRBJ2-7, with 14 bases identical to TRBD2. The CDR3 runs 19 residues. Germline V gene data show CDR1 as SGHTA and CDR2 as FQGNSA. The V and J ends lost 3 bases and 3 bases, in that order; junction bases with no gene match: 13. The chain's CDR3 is CASSFPSGTGTSGSYEQYF. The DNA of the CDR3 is TGTGCCAGCAGCTTCCCATCCGGGACAGGGACTAGCGGGAGCTACGAGCAGTACTTC.

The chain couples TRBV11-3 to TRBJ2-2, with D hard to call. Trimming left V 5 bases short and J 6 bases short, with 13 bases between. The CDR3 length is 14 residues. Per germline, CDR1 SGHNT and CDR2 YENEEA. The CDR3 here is CASSHGPGSGELFF. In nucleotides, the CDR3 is TGTGCCAGCAGCCACGGGCCCGGCTCCGGGGAGCTGTTTTTT.

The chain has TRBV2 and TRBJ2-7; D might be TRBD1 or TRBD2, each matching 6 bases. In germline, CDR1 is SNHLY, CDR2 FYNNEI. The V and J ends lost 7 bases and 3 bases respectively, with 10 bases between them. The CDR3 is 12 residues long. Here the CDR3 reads CASKGGYYEQYF. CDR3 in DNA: TGTGCCAGCAAGGGGGGATACTACGAGCAGTACTTC.

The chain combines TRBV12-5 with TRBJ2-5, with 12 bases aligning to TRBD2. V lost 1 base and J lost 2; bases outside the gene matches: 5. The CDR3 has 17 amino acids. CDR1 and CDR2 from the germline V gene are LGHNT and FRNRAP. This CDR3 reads CASGLDLAGGVQETQYF. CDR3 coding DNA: TGTGCTAGTGGTTTGGACCTAGCGGGAGGGGTTCAAGAGACCCAGTACTTC.

The CDR3 DNA sequence: TGTGCCAGCAGCTTGGAAACAGGATCCTACGGCTACACCTTC. It specifies CASSLETGSYGYTF. This sequence joins TRBV5-4 and TRBJ1-2; TRBD1 might be the D (5 bases). V dropped 0 bases and J dropped 8 bases, with 14 bases sitting between them. There are 14 residues in the CDR3. Germline V CDR1 and CDR2: SGHNT, YYREEE (reference sequence).

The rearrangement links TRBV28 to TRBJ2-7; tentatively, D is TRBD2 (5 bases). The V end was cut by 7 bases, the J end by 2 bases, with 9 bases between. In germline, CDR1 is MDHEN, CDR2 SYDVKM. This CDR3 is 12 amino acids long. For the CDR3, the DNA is TGTGCCAGCACCCCCGGGACCTACGAGCAGTACTTC. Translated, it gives CASTPGTYEQYF.

This chain's CDR3 is CASSPLDEGSTDTQYF. As DNA, the CDR3 is TGTGCCAGCTCACCACTTGATGAGGGAAGCACAGATACGCAGTATTTT. The genes are TRBV18 and TRBJ2-3, with TRBD2 as a possible D gene (5 bases). The length of the CDR3 is 16 residues. V dropped 1 base and J dropped 0 bases, with 11 bases sitting between them. Germline CDR1 and CDR2: KGHSH and LQKENI.

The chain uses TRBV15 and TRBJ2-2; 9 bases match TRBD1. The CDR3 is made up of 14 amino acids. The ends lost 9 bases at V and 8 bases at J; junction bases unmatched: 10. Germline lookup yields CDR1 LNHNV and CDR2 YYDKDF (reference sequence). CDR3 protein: CATTTGTGLGELFF. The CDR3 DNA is TGTGCCACTACTACCGGGACAGGGCTGGGGGAGCTGTTTTTT.

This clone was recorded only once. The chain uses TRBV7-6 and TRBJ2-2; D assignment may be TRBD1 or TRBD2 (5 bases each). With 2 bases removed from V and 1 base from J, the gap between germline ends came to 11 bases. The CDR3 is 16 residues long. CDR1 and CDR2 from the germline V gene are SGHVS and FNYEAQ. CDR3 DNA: TGTGCCAGCAGCTTATCGGGGACGGGGAACACCGGGGAGCTGTTTTTT. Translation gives CASSLSGTGNTGELFF.

CDR3 bases: TGTGCCAGCAGAGACGATAGGGGGACTCAGTACAATGAGCAGTTCTTC. Amino acid sequence: CASRDDRGTQYNEQFF. The chain is built from TRBV7-9 and TRBJ2-1; D may be TRBD1 or TRBD2 (6 bases each). The germline CDR1 and CDR2 sequences are SEHNR and FQNEAQ (reference sequence). V lost 6 bases to trimming and J lost 4 bases, with 19 bases between them. The CDR3 runs to 16 residues. The full variable domain, with the rest looked up from reference TRBV7-9 and TRBJ2-1, is DTGVSQNPRHKITKRGQNVTFRCDPISEHNRLYWYRQTLGQGPEFLTYFQNEAQLEKSRLLSDRFSAERPKGSFSTLEIQRTEQGDSAMYLCASRDDRGTQYNEQFFGPGTRLTVL.

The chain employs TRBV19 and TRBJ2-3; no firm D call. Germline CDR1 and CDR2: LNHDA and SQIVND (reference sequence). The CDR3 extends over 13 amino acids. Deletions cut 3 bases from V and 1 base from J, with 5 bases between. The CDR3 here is CASSMVGTDTQYF. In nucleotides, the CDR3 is TGTGCCAGTAGTATGGTAGGCACAGATACGCAGTATTTT. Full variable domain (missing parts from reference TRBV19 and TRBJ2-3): DGGITQSPKYLFRKEGQNVTLSCEQNLNHDAMYWYRQDPGQGLRLIYYSQIVNDFQKGDIAEGYSVSREKKESFPLTVTSAQKNPTAFYLCASSMVGTDTQYFGPGTRLTVL.

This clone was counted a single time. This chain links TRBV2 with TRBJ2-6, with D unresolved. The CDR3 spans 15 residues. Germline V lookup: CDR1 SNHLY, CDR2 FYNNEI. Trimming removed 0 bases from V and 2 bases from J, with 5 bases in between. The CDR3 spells CASSEAAAGANVLTF. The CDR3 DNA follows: TGTGCCAGCAGTGAAGCGGCGGCTGGGGCCAACGTCCTGACTTTC.

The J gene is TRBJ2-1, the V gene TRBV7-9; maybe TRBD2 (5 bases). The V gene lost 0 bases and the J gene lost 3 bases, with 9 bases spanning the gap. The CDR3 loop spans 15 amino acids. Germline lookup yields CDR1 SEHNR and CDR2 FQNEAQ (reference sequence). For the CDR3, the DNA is TGTGCCAGCAGCTTAGCCGGACTTATCTACAATGAGCAGTTCTTC. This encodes CASSLAGLIYNEQFF.

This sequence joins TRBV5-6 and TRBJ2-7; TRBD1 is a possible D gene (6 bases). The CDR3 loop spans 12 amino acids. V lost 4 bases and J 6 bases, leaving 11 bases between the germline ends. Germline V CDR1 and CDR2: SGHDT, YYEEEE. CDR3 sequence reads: CASSLGTTEQYF. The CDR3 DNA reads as TGTGCCAGCAGCCTAGGGACAACCGAGCAGTACTTC.

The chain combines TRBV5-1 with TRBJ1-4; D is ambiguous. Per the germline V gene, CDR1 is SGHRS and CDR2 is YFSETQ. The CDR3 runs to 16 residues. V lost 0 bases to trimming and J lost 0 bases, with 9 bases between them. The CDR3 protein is CASSLAAATTNEKLFF. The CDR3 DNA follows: TGCGCCAGCAGCTTGGCGGCCGCGACAACTAATGAAAAACTGTTTTTT. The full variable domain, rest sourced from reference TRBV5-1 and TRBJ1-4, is KAGVTQTPRYLIKTRGQQVTLSCSPISGHRSVSWYQQTPGQGLQFLFEYFSETQRNKGNFPGRFSGRQFSNSRSEMNVSTLELGDSALYLCASSLAAATTNEKLFFGSGTQLSVL.

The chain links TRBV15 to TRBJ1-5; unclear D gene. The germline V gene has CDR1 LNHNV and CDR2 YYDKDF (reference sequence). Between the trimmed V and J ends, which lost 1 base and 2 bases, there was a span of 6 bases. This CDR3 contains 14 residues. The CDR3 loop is CATSRVDGNQPQHF. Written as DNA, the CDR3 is TGTGCCACCAGCAGAGTGGACGGCAATCAGCCCCAGCATTTT.

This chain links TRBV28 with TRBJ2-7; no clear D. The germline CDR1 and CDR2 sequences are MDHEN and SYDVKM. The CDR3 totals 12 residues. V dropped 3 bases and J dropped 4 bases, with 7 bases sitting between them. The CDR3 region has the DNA TGTGCCAGCAGTTTCGCGGATTACGAGCAGTACTTC. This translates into CASSFADYEQYF.

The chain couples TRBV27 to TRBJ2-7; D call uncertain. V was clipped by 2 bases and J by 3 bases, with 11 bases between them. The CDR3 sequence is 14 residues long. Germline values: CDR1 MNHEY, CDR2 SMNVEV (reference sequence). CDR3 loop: CASSLGKGFYEQYF. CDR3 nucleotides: TGTGCCAGCAGTTTAGGGAAGGGATTCTACGAGCAGTACTTC.

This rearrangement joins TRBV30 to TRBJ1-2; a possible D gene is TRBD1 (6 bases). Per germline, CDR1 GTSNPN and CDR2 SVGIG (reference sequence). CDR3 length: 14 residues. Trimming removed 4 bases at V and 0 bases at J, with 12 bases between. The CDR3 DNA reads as TGTGCCTGGATGAGGGGGGCCGCTAACTATGGCTACACCTTC. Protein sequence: CAWMRGAANYGYTF.

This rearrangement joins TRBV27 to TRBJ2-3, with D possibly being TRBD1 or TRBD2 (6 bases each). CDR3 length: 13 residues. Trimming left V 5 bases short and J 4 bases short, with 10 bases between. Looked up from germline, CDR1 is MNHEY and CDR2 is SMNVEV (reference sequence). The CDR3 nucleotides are TGTGCCAGCAGTACCGGGGGCCCAGATACGCAGTATTTT. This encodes CASSTGGPDTQYF.

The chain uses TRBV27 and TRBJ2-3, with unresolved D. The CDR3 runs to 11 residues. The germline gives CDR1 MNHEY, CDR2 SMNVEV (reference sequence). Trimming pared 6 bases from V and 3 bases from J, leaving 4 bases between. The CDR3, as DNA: TGTGCCAGCAGACAGACAGATACGCAGTATTTT. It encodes CASRQTDTQYF.

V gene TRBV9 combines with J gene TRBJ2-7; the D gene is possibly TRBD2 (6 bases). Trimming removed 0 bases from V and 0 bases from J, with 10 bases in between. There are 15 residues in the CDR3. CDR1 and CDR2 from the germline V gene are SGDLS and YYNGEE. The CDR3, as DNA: TGTGCCAGCAGCGTAGGGGGACTTCTCTCCTACGAGCAGTACTTC. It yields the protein CASSVGGLLSYEQYF.

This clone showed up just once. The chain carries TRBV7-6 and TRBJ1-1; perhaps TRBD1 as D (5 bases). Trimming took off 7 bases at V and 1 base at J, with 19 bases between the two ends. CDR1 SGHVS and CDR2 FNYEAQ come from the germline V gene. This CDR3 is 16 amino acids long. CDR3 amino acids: CASILPGAGPNTEAFF. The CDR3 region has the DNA TGTGCCAGCATCCTCCCTGGTGCAGGGCCGAACACTGAAGCTTTCTTT.

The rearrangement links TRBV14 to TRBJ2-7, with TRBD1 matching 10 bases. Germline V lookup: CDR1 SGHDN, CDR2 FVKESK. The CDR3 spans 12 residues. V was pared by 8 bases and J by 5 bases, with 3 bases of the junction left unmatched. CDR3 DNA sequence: TGTGCCAGCGGGACAGGGGTTCACGAGCAGTACTTC. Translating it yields CASGTGVHEQYF.

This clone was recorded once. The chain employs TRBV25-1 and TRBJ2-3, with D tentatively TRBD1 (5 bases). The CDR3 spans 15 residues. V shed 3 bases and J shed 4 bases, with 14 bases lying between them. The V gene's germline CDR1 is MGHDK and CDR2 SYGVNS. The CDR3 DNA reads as TGTGCCAGCAGTGACCTTTTAGGGGCTTCAGATACGCAGTATTTT. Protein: CASSDLLGASDTQYF.

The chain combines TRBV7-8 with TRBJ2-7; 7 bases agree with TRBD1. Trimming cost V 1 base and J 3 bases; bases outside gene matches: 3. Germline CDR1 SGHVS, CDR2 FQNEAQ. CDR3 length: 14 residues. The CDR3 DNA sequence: TGTGCCAGCAGCTTAGTTGGACAGGACTACGAGCAGTACTTC. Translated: CASSLVGQDYEQYF.

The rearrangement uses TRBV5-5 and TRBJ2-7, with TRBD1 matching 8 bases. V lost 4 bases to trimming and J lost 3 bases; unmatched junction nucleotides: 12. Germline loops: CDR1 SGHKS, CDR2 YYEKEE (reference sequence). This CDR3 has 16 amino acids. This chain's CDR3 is CASSPRTGTPVYEQYF. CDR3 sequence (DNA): TGTGCCAGCAGCCCACGGACAGGGACTCCCGTCTACGAGCAGTACTTC.

As DNA, the CDR3 is TGTGCCAGCAGTCGCCGGCAGTTCTACGAGCAGTACTTC. As protein: CASSRRQFYEQYF. The chain combines TRBV6-5 with TRBJ2-7; D uncertain. The germline V gene has CDR1 MNHEY and CDR2 SVGAGI. There are 13 residues in the CDR3. V shed 5 bases and J shed 3 bases, with 11 bases lying between them.

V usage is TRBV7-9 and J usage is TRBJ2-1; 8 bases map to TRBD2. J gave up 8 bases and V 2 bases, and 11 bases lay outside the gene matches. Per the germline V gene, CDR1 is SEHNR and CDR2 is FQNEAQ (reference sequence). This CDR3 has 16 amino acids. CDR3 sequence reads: CASSLITGGPADEQFF. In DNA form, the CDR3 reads TGTGCCAGCAGCTTAATTACGGGAGGGCCTGCCGATGAGCAGTTCTTC.

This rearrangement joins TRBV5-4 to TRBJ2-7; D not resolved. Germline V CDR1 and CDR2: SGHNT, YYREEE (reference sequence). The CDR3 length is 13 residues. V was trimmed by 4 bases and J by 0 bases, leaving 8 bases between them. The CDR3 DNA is TGTGCCAGCAGCCCCCCCGTCTCCTACGAGCAGTACTTC. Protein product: CASSPPVSYEQYF.